The rows below give T cell receptor beta chains drawn from one sample of a study of Ad26.COV2.S vaccination and SARS-CoV-2 variants. Clones were sequenced by immunoSEQ multiplex PCR, and TCRdb holds only the in-frame ones, with some missing. In the table there are more than 400,000 clones, approximately 90% of which are singletons. Here the sequenced sample was peripheral blood, taken in a trial of Ad26.COV2.S vaccine versus placebo. Every receptor here comes from a person between 18 and 65 years old who received the Ad26.COV2.S COVID-19 vaccine or a placebo. Both conserved end residues are part of each CDR3. A D gene is named only where the DNA matches it firmly. Not all rows give a size; the values are once, few, many and, for expanded clones, a class.

>NA|TRBJ2-3|TRBV7-2|NA
TGTGCCAGCAGCTTAGTATTGGGGACAGATACGCAGTATTTT
CASSLVLGTDTQYF
>NA|TRBJ2-5|TRBV10-1|once
TGCGCCAGCAGTGGGGGCCACAGGGAGTGGGTACAAGAGACCCAGTACTTC
CASSGGHREWVQETQYF
>NA|TRBJ1-3|TRBV10-3|NA
TGTGCCATCAGCGAGGGATTAGGTGGAAACACCATATATTTT
CAISEGLGGNTIYF
>NA|TRBJ2-5|TRBV28|NA
TGTGCCAGTAGATCGAACGTTCAGACCCAGTACTTC
CASRSNVQTQYF
>NA|TRBJ1-1|TRBV10-3|NA
TGTGCCATCAGTGATGGGGGCTGGAACACTGAAGCTTTCTTT
CAISDGGWNTEAFF
>NA|TRBJ1-2|TRBV7-2|NA
TGTGCCAGCAGCCGGACAAAGGGTCTCGGCCGCTACACCTTC
CASSRTKGLGRYTF
>NA|TRBJ2-3|TRBV5-6|NA
TGTGCCAGCAGCTTAGGAGGGGACACTAGAAGCACAGATACGCAGTATTTT
CASSLGGDTRSTDTQYF
>TRBD1|TRBJ1-1|TRBV18|NA
TGTGCCAGCTCATGGGGGACAGGGGGATTGAACACTGAAGCTTTCTTT
CASSWGTGGLNTEAFF
>NA|TRBJ1-2|TRBV5-1|NA
TGCGCCAGCAGCTTGGGGCCCGGGACCCCTAACGACTACACCTTC
CASSLGPGTPNDYTF
>NA|TRBJ1-1|TRBV7-2|NA
TGTGCCAGCAGCTTCCAAGTCATGAACACTGAAGCTTTCTTT
CASSFQVMNTEAFF
>TRBD1|TRBJ2-2|TRBV3-1/TRBV3-2|NA
TGTGCCACCCGGCAGGGGGCTGGCACCGGGGAGCTGTTTTTT
CATRQGAGTGELFF
>NA|TRBJ2-5|TRBV10-3|NA
TGTGCCATCAGTGAGCACAGAGTTCAAGAGACCCAGTACTTC
CAISEHRVQETQYF
>NA|TRBJ2-5|TRBV7-2|NA
TGTGCCAGCAGCCCCACCGGAGGGACCCAGTACTTC
CASSPTGGTQYF
>NA|TRBJ2-2|TRBV5-1|NA
TGCGCCAGCAGCTTGGTCGGGGGCGCTCAGCCCGGGGAGCTGTTTTTT
CASSLVGGAQPGELFF
>NA|TRBJ1-1|TRBV7-8|NA
TGTGCCAGCAGCGCTACAGGGCTCCCTGAAGCTTTCTTT
CASSATGLPEAFF
>TRBD1|TRBJ1-4|TRBV5-1|once
TGCGCCAGCTCCATAGGGACAGGGTTTAATGAAAAACTGTTTTTT
CASSIGTGFNEKLFF
>NA|TRBJ2-2|TRBV4-3|NA
TGCGCCAGCAGCCAAGATTGGGGGTTGACCATTGACACCGGGGAGCTGTTTTTT
CASSQDWGLTIDTGELFF
>TRBD1|TRBJ1-6|TRBV19|NA
TGTGCCAGTAGGTTGGGACAGTATAATTCACCCCTCCACTTT
CASRLGQYNSPLHF
>NA|TRBJ1-2|TRBV5-4|NA
TGTGCCAGCAGCTTGGGGTCAGAGGGATACTATGGCTACACCTTC
CASSLGSEGYYGYTF
>NA|TRBJ2-7|TRBV20-1|few
TGCAGTGCTAGAGGTCCCTACGAGCAGTACTTC
CSARGPYEQYF
>NA|TRBJ2-2|TRBV5-5|NA
TGTGCCAGCAGCTTCGGGGTGGGGACCGGGGAGCTGTTTTTT
CASSFGVGTGELFF
>NA|TRBJ2-2|TRBV11-2|NA
TGTGCCAGCAGCTTGCGCGACTTAACCGGGGAGCTGTTTTTT
CASSLRDLTGELFF
>NA|TRBJ1-2|TRBV6-5|NA
TGTGCCAGCAGTTACCCCGGGACAACGAACTATGGCTACACCTTC
CASSYPGTTNYGYTF